These T cell receptor beta chains were read from a single sample in a study of control samples from healthy donors and cancer patients. Assay used: immunoSEQ multiplex PCR; TCRdb lists only in-frame clones, some missing. The repertoire holds approximately 150,000 clones, with roughly 93% as singletons. The sample consisted of blood. The receptors here all came from a man between 18 and 29 years old in good health. The CDR3 runs from the conserved cysteine through the conserved F or W. A D gene is named only where the DNA matches it firmly. For some rows the clone size is stated as once, few or many, or as a class when expanded; others skip it.

clone_size,d_call,j_call,v_call,cdr3_nt,cdr3_aa
-,TRBD1,TRBJ2-2,TRBV29-1,TGCAGCGGGGGACAGAGCGCGAACACCGGGGAGCTGTTTTTT,CSGGQSANTGELFF
-,-,TRBJ1-5,TRBV19,TGTGCCAGTAGTATAGGGGTAGGGAGCAATCAGCCCCAGCATTTT,CASSIGVGSNQPQHF
-,-,TRBJ1-1,TRBV7-9,TGTGCCAGCAGCTGGGGACAAGAGGCGGACACTGAAGCTTTCTTT,CASSWGQEADTEAFF
once,-,TRBJ1-4,TRBV7-9,TGTGCCAGCAGCTTAACAGGGACGAGGCCAACTAATGAAAAACTGTTTTTT,CASSLTGTRPTNEKLFF
many,-,TRBJ2-1,TRBV18,TGTGCCAGCTCACCGTACAGAGGGGATGAGCAGTTCTTC,CASSPYRGDEQFF
-,-,TRBJ2-2,TRBV6-5,TGTGCCAGCAGTTACTCGAGGTCGGGTGGTACGGGGGAGCTGTTTTTT,CASSYSRSGGTGELFF
-,-,TRBJ2-3,TRBV12-5,TGTGCTAGTGGTTTGGGTCTAGGAGCAGATACGCAGTATTTT,CASGLGLGADTQYF
-,-,TRBJ1-2,TRBV7-9,TGTGCCAGCAGCTCCACCCAGAACTATGGCTACACCTTC,CASSSTQNYGYTF
few,TRBD1,TRBJ1-6,TRBV6-6,TGTGCCAGCGAGGGACAGACTAATTCACCCCTCCACTTT,CASEGQTNSPLHF
-,-,TRBJ2-5,TRBV20-1,TGCAGTGCTAGTCCACTCAGCCGGGGTGAGACCCAGTACTTC,CSASPLSRGETQYF
few,-,TRBJ1-2,TRBV27,TGTGCCAGCAGTCCAACCACAGGGTTCTATGGCTACACCTTC,CASSPTTGFYGYTF
-,TRBD2,TRBJ2-1,TRBV5-1,TGCGCCAGCAGCATCGATCAAGTCGGGGGGGCCGGCGATGAGCAGTTCTTC,CASSIDQVGGAGDEQFF
-,-,TRBJ2-4,TRBV19,TGTGCCAGTAGTGGCCCCTGGGGTGGAGCCAAAAACATTCAGTACTTC,CASSGPWGGAKNIQYF
-,-,TRBJ2-1,TRBV4-2,TGTGCCAGCAGCCCCAGAGAAGCGGAAAGCTCCTACAATGAGCAGTTCTTC,CASSPREAESSYNEQFF
-,-,TRBJ2-1,TRBV29-1,TGCAGCGTCCAGAGTGAGCAGTTCTTC,CSVQSEQFF
-,-,TRBJ1-2,TRBV7-9,TGTGCCAGCAGCATAGAGGGCCCAGGGGGCTACACCTTC,CASSIEGPGGYTF
-,-,TRBJ1-2,TRBV3-1/TRBV3-2,TGTGCCAGCAGCCAAAGGTCCCGGGCATCGGACTATGGCTACACCTTC,CASSQRSRASDYGYTF
-,-,TRBJ2-1,TRBV4-1,TGCGCCAGCAGCCAAGGACTGTCCAGGAATGAGCAGTTCTTC,CASSQGLSRNEQFF
-,-,TRBJ2-1,TRBV15,TGTGCCACCAGCAGAGATCGACACAATGAGCAGTTCTTC,CATSRDRHNEQFF
-,-,TRBJ2-1,TRBV27,TGTGCCAGCAGTTTCCGGATGAGCTCCTACAATGAGCAGTTCTTC,CASSFRMSSYNEQFF
-,-,TRBJ2-2,TRBV5-1,TGCGCCAGCAGCTTGGGAGGGCGCCCCACCCCCGGGGAGCTGTTTTTT,CASSLGGRPTPGELFF
once,-,TRBJ1-1,TRBV6-2/TRBV6-3,TGTGCCAGCAGTTACAGACAGTGGTCGGGCCCTGAAGCTTTCTTT,CASSYRQWSGPEAFF